This entry lists 27 T cell receptor beta chains sequenced from one sample in a study of T cells in Graves' hyperthyroidism and ophthalmopathy. Amplification of TCR beta CDR3 regions was performed using RNA transcripts as template. RT-PCR in the first round (using the HTBI primer set) targeted the TCR CDR3. MiXCR was run by TCRdb on the multiplex PCR reads, yielding one entry per CDR3 protein. The sample has hundreds of thousands of distinct CDR3 sequences; 20% are singletons. Material: blood. All receptors derive from a man aged 25 to 40 with Graves' ophthalmopathy.

This clonotype appeared a few times. An end of the junction differs from the germline gene, which may be a read error. This sequence joins TRBV5-8 and TRBJ1-2; 9 positions match TRBD1. CDR3 size: 18 residues. Germline V gene sequence: CDR1 SGHTS, CDR2 YDEGEE. The CDR3 bases are TGCGCCAGCAGCCGGGGCGGGACAGGGCCTGGCCCGTCTTATGGCTACACCTTC. This gives the protein CASSRGGTGPGPSYGYTF.

The chain is built from TRBV5-1 and TRBJ2-1; a possible D gene is TRBD1 (5 bases). V dropped 6 bases and J dropped 7 bases, with 14 bases sitting between them. The CDR3 has 13 amino acids. The germline CDR1 and CDR2 sequences are SGHRS and YFSETQ. CDR3 loop: CASTPTDRNEQFF. DNA of the CDR3: TGCGCCAGCACCCCGACAGACCGAAATGAGCAGTTCTTC.

This rearrangement joins TRBV28 to TRBJ1-5, with D tentatively TRBD1 (6 bases). CDR3 length equals 15 residues. V was pared by 3 bases and J by 6 bases, with 15 bases between. Germline CDR1 and CDR2: MDHEN and SYDVKM. The CDR3 DNA reads as TGTGCCAGCAGTTTCCCAGGGACAAAAACTCAGCCCCAGCATTTT. This gives the protein CASSFPGTKTQPQHF.

Comment on this clonotype: A much larger clone differs from this one at a single base, so this may be a read error. This rearrangement joins TRBV7-2 to TRBJ1-2; 7 bases align to TRBD1. CDR1 and CDR2 from the germline V gene are SGHTA and FQGNSA. The CDR3 consists of 14 residues. This chain's CDR3 is CASGRGNTNYGYIF. CDR3 DNA: TGTGCCAGCGGCAGGGGGAACACTAACTATGGCTACATCTTC.

The rearrangement links TRBV28 to TRBJ2-5; weak D call: TRBD2 (6 bases). This CDR3 is 15 amino acids long. Per the germline V gene, CDR1 is MDHEN and CDR2 is SYDVKM. The CDR3 reads CGSGGAGPREETQYF. In nucleotides, the CDR3 is TGTGGGTCTGGAGGGGCTGGGCCCAGAGAAGAGACCCAGTACTTC.

This clonotype was seen a few times. The gene calls are TRBV6-1 and TRBJ1-2; 12 bases line up with TRBD1. This CDR3 comprises 17 residues. Germline V gene lookup returns CDR1 MNHNS and CDR2 SASEGT. V lost 0 bases and J lost 0; bases outside the gene matches: 2. The CDR3 loop is CASSEAGTGGANYGYTF. The CDR3 region has the DNA TGTGCCAGCAGTGAAGCAGGGACAGGGGGCGCTAACTATGGCTACACCTTC.

This clonotype was seen at least ten times. The chain joins TRBV29-1 to TRBJ2-5; D possibly corresponds to TRBD2 (5 bases). The V and J ends lost 6 bases and 7 bases respectively, with 18 bases between them. The V gene's germline CDR1 is SQVTM and CDR2 ANQGSEA. There are 13 residues in the CDR3. Here the CDR3 reads CSVRDPGVGTQYF. The DNA of the CDR3 is TGCAGCGTCCGCGACCCCGGGGTTGGGACCCAGTACTTC.

The gene calls are TRBV27 and TRBJ2-3; 9 bases fit TRBD2. The germline V gene encodes CDR1 MNHEY and CDR2 SMNVEV (reference sequence). The CDR3 totals 17 residues. J lost 2 bases, V lost 6 bases, and 12 bases had no gene match. The CDR3 nucleotides are TGTGCCAGCAGAGGCCCGAGCGGGAGGACCCTCACAGATACGCAGTATTTT. Protein: CASRGPSGRTLTDTQYF.

The rearrangement links TRBV7-2 to TRBJ2-5; a possible D gene is TRBD2 (5 bases). With 2 bases removed from V and 5 bases from J, the gap between germline ends came to 15 bases. Germline V gives CDR1 SGHTA, CDR2 FQGNSA. The CDR3 totals 15 residues. The CDR3 sequence is CASSLNGPGSETQYF. Written as DNA, the CDR3 is TGTGCCAGCAGCTTAAACGGACCGGGGAGCGAGACCCAGTACTTC.

The CDR3 DNA reads TGTGCCAGCAGCCCTACCGGGACTAGCGGGTCGGGGAATGAGCAGTTCTTC. Its protein is CASSPTGTSGSGNEQFF. The chain employs TRBV13 and TRBJ2-1, with 12 bases identical to TRBD2. Germline V gives CDR1 PRHDT, CDR2 FYEKMQ (reference sequence). The CDR3 is 17 residues long. J gave up 7 bases and V 5 bases, and 12 bases lay outside the gene matches.

This clonotype was counted at least ten times. The chain is built from TRBV6-1 and TRBJ1-1, with no clear D. Germline CDR1 and CDR2: MNHNS and SASEGT. The CDR3 consists of 11 residues. V was trimmed by 10 bases and J by 7 bases, leaving 13 bases between them. CDR3 protein: CATSLGNEAFF. The CDR3 DNA follows: TGTGCCACCTCTCTGGGAAATGAAGCTTTCTTT.

This clonotype has a handful of counts. The genes are TRBV14 and TRBJ2-1; 9 bases agree with TRBD1. From germline, CDR1 is SGHDN and CDR2 FVKESK. This CDR3 contains 17 residues. Unmatched junction bases numbered 9, after V lost 1 base and J lost 5 bases. The DNA of the CDR3 is TGTGCCAGCAGCCAAGTAACAACGGGACAGGGAAACAATGAGCAGTTCTTC. This sequence encodes CASSQVTTGQGNNEQFF.

V usage is TRBV7-9 and J usage is TRBJ2-1; possibly TRBD2 for D (5 bases). The V gene's germline CDR1 is SEHNR and CDR2 FQNEAQ (reference sequence). This CDR3 contains 15 residues. Trimming took 5 bases from V and 7 from J, leaving 18 bases between them. The CDR3 here is CASSPLVGVQNEQFF. The DNA for the CDR3 is TGTGCCAGCAGCCCCCTAGTGGGAGTGCAGAATGAGCAGTTCTTC.

The chain is built from TRBV2 and TRBJ2-4; D gene ambiguous. Germline V gene lookup returns CDR1 SNHLY and CDR2 FYNNEI. The CDR3 totals 15 residues. Trimming took off 5 bases at V and 1 base at J, with 12 bases between the two ends. The CDR3 nucleotides read TGTGCCAGCAGTATAGGTTTCACGGCCAAAAACATTCAGTACTTC. Protein sequence: CASSIGFTAKNIQYF.

The genes are TRBV4-1 and TRBJ2-7; weak D call: TRBD2 (7 bases). Per the germline V gene, CDR1 is MGHRA and CDR2 is YSYEKL. The CDR3 sequence is 15 residues long. Trimming stripped 3 bases from V and 1 base from J, with 13 bases between. The DNA of the CDR3 is TGCGCCAGCAGCCAGCAAGGGGGGGTTTCCTACGAGCAGTACTTC. This gives the protein CASSQQGGVSYEQYF.

The CDR3 is CASGNTPELETQYF. CDR3 coding DNA: TGTGCCAGTGGTAATACGCCTGAATTAGAGACCCAGTACTTC. The rearrangement links TRBV6-1 to TRBJ2-5; D is unresolved. The CDR3 runs to 14 residues. CDR1 and CDR2 (germline): MNHNS, SASEGT. V was cut by 9 bases and J by 4 bases, with 18 bases left in between.

This clonotype was recorded many times. The chain recombines TRBV24-1 with TRBJ2-7; possibly TRBD1 or TRBD2 for D (5 bases each). This CDR3 is 13 amino acids long. CDR1 is KGHDR, CDR2 SFDVKD, per germline. V was clipped by 3 bases and J by 3 bases, with 8 bases between them. The chain's CDR3 is CATSDMRGYEQYF. The CDR3 region has the DNA TGTGCCACCAGTGATATGAGGGGCTACGAGCAGTACTTC.

The chain employs TRBV7-8 and TRBJ2-5; the D gene could be TRBD1 or TRBD2 (6 bases each). The V gene lost 3 bases and the J gene lost 6 bases, with 11 bases spanning the gap. In germline, CDR1 is SGHVS, CDR2 FQNEAQ. The CDR3 spans 13 residues. DNA for the CDR3: TGTGCCAGCAGCTTTGGGGGGCAAAAGACCCAGTACTTC. Translation: CASSFGGQKTQYF.

The gene calls are TRBV6-1 and TRBJ2-7, with 9 bases matching TRBD2. CDR1 is MNHNS and CDR2 is SASEGT in the germline V gene. The CDR3 loop spans 14 amino acids. After removal of 9 bases from V and 2 bases from J, the junction contained 8 bases not matched to a gene. The chain's CDR3 is CASGAAGGPYEQYF. The DNA of the CDR3 is TGTGCCAGTGGGGCAGCGGGAGGTCCCTACGAGCAGTACTTC.

On this clonotype itself: A much larger clone differs by one base, so this may be a read error. The V call is TRBV11-2, the J call TRBJ2-7; 12 bases are shared with TRBD1. This CDR3 contains 16 residues. Germline-derived CDR1 and CDR2 are SGHAT and FQNNGV. CDR3 amino acids: CASSSGGGTGGYERYF. The CDR3 coding sequence is TGTGCCAGCAGCTCCGGGGGGGGGACAGGGGGCTATGAGCGGTACTTC.

V usage is TRBV5-6 and J usage is TRBJ2-1; the D call may be TRBD1 or TRBD2 (5 bases each). Germline V gene lookup returns CDR1 SGHDT and CDR2 YYEEEE. V lost 1 base and J lost 2, with 10 bases in between. CDR3 length: 15 amino acids. CDR3 nucleotides: TGTGCCAGCAGCTTGTACGGGGCAACCTACAATGAGCAGTTCTTC. Translated: CASSLYGATYNEQFF.

The V and J genes are TRBV5-1 and TRBJ2-5, with 12 bases matching TRBD2. Germline CDR1 SGHRS, CDR2 YFSETQ. V trimming: 3 bases; J trimming: 3 bases; junction bases outside the gene matches: 18. CDR3 length: 20 amino acids. In DNA form, the CDR3 reads TGCGCCAGCAGCTCCGGACTAGCGGGAACGGTGCGGCAATGGGAAGAGACCCAGTACTTC. This gives the protein CASSSGLAGTVRQWEETQYF.

This clonotype was seen a few times. V gene TRBV4-1 combines with J gene TRBJ2-7; D gene unclear. Between the trimmed V and J ends, which lost 2 bases and 4 bases, there was a span of 9 bases. Per germline, CDR1 MGHRA and CDR2 YSYEKL. CDR3 size: 13 residues. CDR3 in amino acids: CASSQTLLYEQYF. The DNA for the CDR3 is TGCGCCAGCAGCCAAACTCTCCTTTACGAGCAGTACTTC.

This clonotype was observed at least ten times. J is TRBJ1-5 and V is TRBV28; D possibly corresponds to TRBD1 (5 bases). The CDR3 covers 14 residues. Germline CDR1 and CDR2: MDHEN and SYDVKM. Trimming removed 6 bases at V and 6 bases at J, with 15 bases between. The CDR3 bases are TGTGCCAGCAGCCTTCGGGAGGGGCCTCAGCCCCAGCATTTT. Residues: CASSLREGPQPQHF.

The chain couples TRBV18 to TRBJ2-1, with TRBD2 matching 10 bases. CDR1 and CDR2 (germline): KGHSH, LQKENI. Losses at the gene ends were 6 bases for V and 6 bases for J; bases not matched to a gene: 8. The CDR3 has 15 amino acids. The CDR3 loop reads CASSHRSGRANEQFF. In DNA, the CDR3 is TGTGCCAGCTCCCACAGAAGCGGGAGGGCCAATGAGCAGTTCTTC.

The J gene is TRBJ1-2, the V gene TRBV29-1, with D maybe TRBD1 (6 bases). The CDR3 loop spans 12 amino acids. Germline assignment: CDR1 SQVTM and CDR2 ANQGSEA. V dropped 8 bases and J dropped 5 bases, with 15 bases sitting between them. Written as DNA, the CDR3 is TGCAGCCTTTGGGGGGCTCGTTATGGCTACACCTTC. Its translation: CSLWGARYGYTF.

This clonotype has ten or more counts. The chain couples TRBV28 to TRBJ2-7; 7 nucleotides agree with TRBD1. Germline CDR1 and CDR2: MDHEN and SYDVKM. The CDR3 contains 14 residues. V lost 6 bases, J lost 1 base, and 6 bases stayed unmatched. The CDR3 DNA follows: TGTGCCAGCAGAGCCGACAGGGCGTCCTACGAGCAGTACTTC. This translates into CASRADRASYEQYF. Full variable domain (remainder filled in from reference TRBV28 and TRBJ2-7): DVKVTQSSRYLVKRTGEKVFLECVQDMDHENMFWYRQDPGLGLRLIYFSYDVKMKEKGDIPEGYSVSREKKERFSLILESASTNQTSMYLCASRADRASYEQYFGPGTRLTVT.